These 9 T cell receptor beta chains were all obtained from the same sample, sequenced in a study of radiation and T cells in renal cell carcinoma. The sample's treatment: treatment-naive control, cytoreductive nephrectomy. Method: immunoSEQ multiplex PCR; TCRdb's copy keeps in-frame clones and lacks some. The sample shows approximately 21,000 clones, under 65% of them seen only once. The sequencing here drew on tumor tissue, taken from a patient whose treatment was nephrectomy without radiotherapy. These receptors all come from a human donor with renal cell carcinoma.

V is TRBV4-3 and J is TRBJ1-2, with D perhaps matching TRBD1 (5 bases). V was clipped by 2 bases and J by 11 bases, with 18 bases between them. The germline V gene encodes CDR1 LGHNA and CDR2 YSLEER. This CDR3 contains 14 residues. CDR3 region: CASSQIGQGSNYTF. CDR3 sequence (DNA): TGCGCCAGCAGCCAAATAGGGCAGGGCTCCAATTACACCTTC.

This clone is termed medium-sized. V usage is TRBV4-1 and J usage is TRBJ1-1, with no clear D. V was clipped by 1 base and J by 1 base, with 7 bases between them. Germline V gene data show CDR1 as MGHRA and CDR2 as YSYEKL. This CDR3 is 14 amino acids long. CDR3 protein: CASSQVRRNTEAFF. The CDR3 bases are TGCGCCAGCAGCCAAGTGCGCCGGAACACTGAAGCTTTCTTT.

J is TRBJ1-1 and V is TRBV6-5; the match to TRBD1 covers 9 bases. CDR1 is MNHEY, CDR2 SVGAGI, per germline. The CDR3 has 12 residues. The trim removed 8 bases at V and 5 bases at J, leaving 3 bases unmatched. The CDR3 protein is CASGTGLTEAFF. The CDR3, as DNA: TGTGCCAGCGGGACAGGGCTGACTGAAGCTTTCTTT.

The V call is TRBV2, the J call TRBJ1-2, with a possible D match to TRBD1 (5 bases). This CDR3 is 13 amino acids long. Germline V CDR1 and CDR2: SNHLY, FYNNEI. Trimming removed 0 bases at V and 8 bases at J, with 10 bases between. The CDR3 loop reads CASSEATVSGYTF. CDR3 coding DNA: TGTGCCAGCAGTGAAGCGACAGTAAGCGGCTACACCTTC. Drawing the rest from reference TRBV2 and TRBJ1-2, the complete variable domain is EPEVTQTPSHQVTQMGQEVILRCVPISNHLYFYWYRQILGQKVEFLVSFYNNEISEKSEIFDDQFSVERPDGSNFTLKIRSTKLEDSAMYFCASSEATVSGYTFGSGTRLTVV.

The chain employs TRBV7-2 and TRBJ1-2; D unresolved. V was cut by 5 bases and J by 7 bases, with 11 bases left in between. The germline V gene encodes CDR1 SGHTA and CDR2 FQGNSA. The CDR3 length is 12 residues. The CDR3 sequence: CASSQDYFGYTF. CDR3 DNA: TGTGCCAGCAGCCAAGACTACTTTGGCTACACCTTC.

The rearrangement uses TRBV7-9 and TRBJ2-1; D is unclear. CDR1 is SEHNR, CDR2 FQNEAQ, per germline (reference sequence). The CDR3 runs 14 residues. Trimming removed 1 base from V and 7 bases from J, with 11 bases in between. The CDR3 sequence: CASSLVFPSNEQFF. The CDR3 nucleotides read TGTGCCAGCAGCTTAGTTTTTCCAAGTAATGAGCAGTTCTTC.

CDR3 loop: CASSFGGAGETQYF. The CDR3 DNA reads as TGTGCCAGCAGCTTCGGGGGGGCCGGGGAGACCCAGTACTTC. The chain combines TRBV7-2 with TRBJ2-5; 8 bases agree with TRBD2. Per germline, CDR1 SGHTA and CDR2 FQGNSA. The CDR3 totals 14 residues. V was pared by 3 bases and J by 5 bases, with 5 bases of the junction left unmatched.

This clone was picked up a small number of times. J is TRBJ2-5 and V is TRBV20-1; D remains unclear. Germline CDR1 reads DFQATT; CDR2 reads SNEGSKA (reference sequence). This CDR3 has 11 amino acids. The germline V and J ends were trimmed by 1 base and 5 bases, with 5 bases remaining between them. The CDR3 sequence is CSARAGETQYF. Written as DNA, the CDR3 is TGCAGTGCTAGAGCTGGGGAGACCCAGTACTTC.

In this sample, this clone turned up a few times. The chain links TRBV29-1 to TRBJ2-7; D perhaps matches TRBD1 (6 bases). Germline V gives CDR1 SQVTM, CDR2 ANQGSEA. V was clipped by 8 bases and J by 2 bases, with 16 bases between them. This CDR3 is 13 amino acids long. The CDR3, as DNA: TGCAGCACTCGAGCAGGGGAGACCTACGAGCAGTACTTC. Encoded protein: CSTRAGETYEQYF.